What follows is one T cell receptor beta chain and its context. The antigen is undetermined. It may be a read error: a sequence one base away is much more abundant. Patients showing uncontrolled infection, other autoimmune disease, pregnancy or lactation were ineligible. Fresh peripheral blood, around 10 ml of it, supplied the PBMCs. This sample was included in a study of T cells in Graves' hyperthyroidism and ophthalmopathy. About the study: Blood was drawn when the patient was first diagnosed and still untreated.

Notes on the study in general: The blood repertoire included most of the expanded thyroid clonotypes above 0.001.

The TCR beta CDR3 regions underwent amplification using RNA transcripts as the source. The HTBI set primed first-round TCR CDR3 RT-PCR. A single record per CDR3 protein comes from TCRdb applying MiXCR to the multiplex PCR reads. The top ten hold under 3.5% of the sample, which has about 610,000 distinct CDR3 sequences, roughly 16% seen once. The CDR3 consists of 15 residues. Looked up from germline, CDR1 is MNHEY and CDR2 is SVGEGT. V is TRBV6-2 or TRBV6-3 and J is TRBJ2-2, with TRBD2 matching 9 bases. The sequence derives from a middle-aged woman with Graves' ophthalmopathy. The sequencing input was blood. The CDR3 DNA sequence: TGTGCCAGCAGTTACGGCGGGGGGGCCGACGGGGAGCTGGTTTTT. This codes for CASSYGGGADGELVF.